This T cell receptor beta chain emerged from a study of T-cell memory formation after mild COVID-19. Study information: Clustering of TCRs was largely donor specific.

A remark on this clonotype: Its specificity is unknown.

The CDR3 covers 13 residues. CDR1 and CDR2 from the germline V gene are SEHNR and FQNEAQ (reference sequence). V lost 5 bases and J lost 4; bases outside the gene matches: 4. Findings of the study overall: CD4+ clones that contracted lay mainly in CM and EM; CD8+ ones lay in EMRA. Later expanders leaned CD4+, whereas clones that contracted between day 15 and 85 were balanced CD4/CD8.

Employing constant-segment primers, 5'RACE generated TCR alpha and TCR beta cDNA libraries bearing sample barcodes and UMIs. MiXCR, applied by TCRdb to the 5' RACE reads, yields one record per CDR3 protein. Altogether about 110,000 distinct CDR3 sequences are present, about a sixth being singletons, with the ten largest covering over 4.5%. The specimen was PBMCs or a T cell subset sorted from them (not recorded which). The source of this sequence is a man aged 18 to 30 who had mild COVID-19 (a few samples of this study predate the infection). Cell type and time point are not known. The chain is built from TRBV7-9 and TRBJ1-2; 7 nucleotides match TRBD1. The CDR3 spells CASSEQGPYGYTF. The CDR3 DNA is TGTGCCAGCAGCGAACAGGGGCCCTATGGCTACACCTTC. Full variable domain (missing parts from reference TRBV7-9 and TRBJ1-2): DTGVSQNPRHKITKRGQNVTFRCDPISEHNRLYWYRQTLGQGPEFLTYFQNEAQLEKSRLLSDRFSAERPKGSFSTLEIQRTEQGDSAMYLCASSEQGPYGYTFGSGTRLTVV.